These T cell receptor beta chains were read from a single sample in a study of blood T cell repertoires in COVID-19. Sequencing used immunoSEQ multiplex PCR; TCRdb keeps in-frame clones, though not all of them. The sample has tens of thousands of clones, roughly nine tenths seen once; the top ten hold more than 20%. What was sequenced was peripheral blood. Every receptor here comes from a human donor with active COVID-19. The donor label of this sample is uncertain. Each CDR3 is given with its conserved first and last residue. Fields, in order: CDR3 DNA, CDR3 protein, J gene, V gene, clone size, D gene. The D gene is left open where the match is weak. The listing skips clone size in some rows; elsewhere it reads once, few, many or a size class.

TGCGCCAGCAGTTCGGGGACATTTAGCACAGATACGCAGTATTTT CASSSGTFSTDTQYF TRBJ2-3 TRBV5-1 . .
TGTGCCAGCAGCCCCCCTAGCGGGAGTGGGATCGAGCAGTACTTC CASSPPSGSGIEQYF TRBJ2-7 TRBV6-2/TRBV6-3 . TRBD2
TGTGCCAGCACATTGACAGGGCCAGCGGGAGATACGCAGTATTTT CASTLTGPAGDTQYF TRBJ2-3 TRBV5-4 . .
TGTGCCAGCAGCCTCAAAGGGACGGGGTGGGGGGATGAGCAGTTCTTC CASSLKGTGWGDEQFF TRBJ2-1 TRBV9 few .
TGTGCCAGCAGCCTCCGACTAGCGGGCCCCTACGAGCAGTACTTC CASSLRLAGPYEQYF TRBJ2-7 TRBV7-2 . TRBD2
TGCGCCAGCAGGGGCGAGACGGAGCAGTTCTTC CASRGETEQFF TRBJ2-1 TRBV5-1 . .
TGTGCCTACCGGCTAGCGGGGAGCCAAGAGACCCAGTACTTC CAYRLAGSQETQYF TRBJ2-5 TRBV30 . TRBD2
TGTGCCAGCTCACCACTTGACTCAGGGGTTGGTGGCACTGAAGCTTTCTTT CASSPLDSGVGGTEAFF TRBJ1-1 TRBV18 . .
TGTGCCAGCAGCCAAGATCTCGCCAACCCTAGCGGGAGAGTTTCCCCCGGGGAGCTGTTTTTT CASSQDLANPSGRVSPGELFF TRBJ2-2 TRBV14 . TRBD2
TGCAGCGTTGCGCCCCAGGGAACCGATACGCAGTATTTT CSVAPQGTDTQYF TRBJ2-3 TRBV29-1 . .
TGTGCCATCAGGCCAGAGGGTGCCAGGATAGATACGCAGTATTTT CAIRPEGARIDTQYF TRBJ2-3 TRBV10-3 . .
TGTGCCAGTCGGTGGACAGAACAGACTGAAGCTTTCTTT CASRWTEQTEAFF TRBJ1-1 TRBV19 . .
TGTGCCAGCAGCCAACCAGGGACTAGCGGGGGAGCGGAGACCCAGTACTTC CASSQPGTSGGAETQYF TRBJ2-5 TRBV3-1/TRBV3-2 . TRBD2
TGTGCCAGTGCCCGGGTGGGGGGTCAGCCCCAGCATTTT CASARVGGQPQHF TRBJ1-5 TRBV6-4 once .
TGTGCCAGCAGCCTCCGGGGGGCCACTGAAGCTTTCTTT CASSLRGATEAFF TRBJ1-1 TRBV3-1/TRBV3-2 . .
TGTGCCAGCAGCCAGACTAGCGGGGGGTACAATGAGCAGTTCTTC CASSQTSGGYNEQFF TRBJ2-1 TRBV7-2 once TRBD2
TGTGCCATAAGGACAGGGAGCACAGATACGCAGTATTTT CAIRTGSTDTQYF TRBJ2-3 TRBV15 . TRBD1
TGTGCCAGCAGTCCCACAGGCTACAATGAGCAGTTCTTC CASSPTGYNEQFF TRBJ2-1 TRBV5-4 few .
TGCGCCAGCAGCAGGACTACCGCCTACAATGAGCAGTTCTTC CASSRTTAYNEQFF TRBJ2-1 TRBV5-1 . .
TGCGCCAGCAGTGAAATGGGACTCCAAGAGACCCAGTACTTC CASSEMGLQETQYF TRBJ2-5 TRBV10-2 . .
TGTGCCAGCAGCCAAGATCGACAGGGAATGTGGTACGAGCAGTACTTC CASSQDRQGMWYEQYF TRBJ2-7 TRBV3-1/TRBV3-2 . TRBD1
TGTGCCAGCACCCCAGGGGGCGCCTGGAACTATGGCTACACCTTC CASTPGGAWNYGYTF TRBJ1-2 TRBV6-5 . TRBD1
TGTGCCAGCAGCTTAGTCACAGGGCTCACAGATACGCAGTATTTT CASSLVTGLTDTQYF TRBJ2-3 TRBV7-9 . .
TGCGCCAGCAGTGATCCCTCTAGCGGGAGCACAAGCTCCTACGAGCAGTACTTC CASSDPSSGSTSSYEQYF TRBJ2-7 TRBV10-2 once TRBD2
TGTGCCAGCGGCAGGACAGGGAGCTACAATGAGCAGTTCTTC CASGRTGSYNEQFF TRBJ2-1 TRBV6-5 . TRBD1
TGTGCCAGCAGCGTAGGACAGGTGAACTCCTACAATGAGCAGTTCTTC CASSVGQVNSYNEQFF TRBJ2-1 TRBV9 . .
TGTGCCAGCAGCTTGGAGGGAAGTACAGATACGCAGTATTTT CASSLEGSTDTQYF TRBJ2-3 TRBV7-9 . .
TGCGCCAGCAGCCAAGTCTTAGCGGGGGCATACAATGAGCAGTTCTTC CASSQVLAGAYNEQFF TRBJ2-1 TRBV4-1 . TRBD2
TGTGCCATCAGTGATAGGGACAGGGGTAGTGATGAGCAGTTCTTC CAISDRDRGSDEQFF TRBJ2-1 TRBV10-3 once TRBD1
TGTGCCAGCAGCTTAGCCCGCGGGAACAATGAGCAGTTCTTC CASSLARGNNEQFF TRBJ2-1 TRBV7-2 . .
TGTGCCAGCGTGCAAGGGGGGGGTCTCGAGCAGTACTTC CASVQGGGLEQYF TRBJ2-7 TRBV7-2 . .
TGCGCCAGCAGTGAGATGGCAGACTATGGCTACACCTTC CASSEMADYGYTF TRBJ1-2 TRBV10-1 . .
TGCAGTGCTAGGAGTTGGGATACGCAGTATTTT CSARSWDTQYF TRBJ2-3 TRBV20-1 . .
TGCGCCAGCAGCTTGGGTGGGACAGTTTACAATGAGCAGTTCTTC CASSLGGTVYNEQFF TRBJ2-1 TRBV5-1 . TRBD1
TGTGCCGGCTTACAGGGGCCGGCCCACAATCAGCCCCAGCATTTT CAGLQGPAHNQPQHF TRBJ1-5 TRBV9 once TRBD1
TGCGCCAGCTGTCCATCGACAGGGTCCTTCTACGAGCAGTACTTC CASCPSTGSFYEQYF TRBJ2-7 TRBV5-1 . TRBD1
TGTGCCAGTAAGTCTGGGGACACAGGGAACACAGATACGCAGTATTTT CASKSGDTGNTDTQYF TRBJ2-3 TRBV19 . .
TGTGCCAGCAGCCGTGACACCGTAAATTCACCCCTCCACTTT CASSRDTVNSPLHF TRBJ1-6 TRBV14 once .
TGTGCCAGCAACTCGGCTAGCGGGAGGGCGGAATATGAGCAGTACTTC CASNSASGRAEYEQYF TRBJ2-7 TRBV28 . TRBD2
TGTGCCAGCAGTTACGCGGGGGGCTACGGGGAAAAACTGTTTTTT CASSYAGGYGEKLFF TRBJ1-4 TRBV28 . .
TGTGCCAGCAGTTTTACTAGTCTCGCTGAGCAGTTCTTC CASSFTSLAEQFF TRBJ2-1 TRBV28 . .
TGTGCCAGCTCGGGGAAAGCACCCTACGAGCAGTACTTC CASSGKAPYEQYF TRBJ2-7 TRBV12-3/TRBV12-4 . .
TGTGCCAGCAGCCCGAGACTAGCGGGAGAGTACGAGCAGTACTTC CASSPRLAGEYEQYF TRBJ2-7 TRBV9 . TRBD2
TGTGCCATCAGTGAGTCGGATGGGACAAATGAAAAACTGTTTTTT CAISESDGTNEKLFF TRBJ1-4 TRBV10-3 . .
TGTGCCAGCAGTCGGCGGGACAGGAAATCCTACGAGCAGTACTTC CASSRRDRKSYEQYF TRBJ2-7 TRBV27 . TRBD1
TGTGCCAGCTCACTGACAGGGGAAAATCAGCCCCAGCATTTT CASSLTGENQPQHF TRBJ1-5 TRBV18 . TRBD1
TGTGCCAGCAGCGTGAGCGGGGGGGACACAGATACGCAGTATTTT CASSVSGGDTDTQYF TRBJ2-3 TRBV9 . TRBD2